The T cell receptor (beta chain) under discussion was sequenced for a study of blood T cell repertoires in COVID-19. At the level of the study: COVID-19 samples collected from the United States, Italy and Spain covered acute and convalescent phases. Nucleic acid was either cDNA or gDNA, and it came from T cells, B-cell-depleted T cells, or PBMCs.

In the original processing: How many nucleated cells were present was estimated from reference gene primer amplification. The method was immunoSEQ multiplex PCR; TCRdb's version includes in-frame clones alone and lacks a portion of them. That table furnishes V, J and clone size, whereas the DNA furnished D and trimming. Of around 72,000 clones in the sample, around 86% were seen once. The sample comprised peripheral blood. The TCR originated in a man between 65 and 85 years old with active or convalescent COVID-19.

This CDR3 is CAWSPQGTGYTF. CDR3 nucleotides: TGTGCCTGGAGCCCACAGGGTACGGGCTACACCTTC. The chain links TRBV30 to TRBJ1-2; D might be TRBD1 (6 bases). This CDR3 has 12 amino acids. Trimming removed 3 bases at V and 8 bases at J, with 13 bases between. The germline V gene has CDR1 GTSNPN and CDR2 SVGIG (reference sequence).